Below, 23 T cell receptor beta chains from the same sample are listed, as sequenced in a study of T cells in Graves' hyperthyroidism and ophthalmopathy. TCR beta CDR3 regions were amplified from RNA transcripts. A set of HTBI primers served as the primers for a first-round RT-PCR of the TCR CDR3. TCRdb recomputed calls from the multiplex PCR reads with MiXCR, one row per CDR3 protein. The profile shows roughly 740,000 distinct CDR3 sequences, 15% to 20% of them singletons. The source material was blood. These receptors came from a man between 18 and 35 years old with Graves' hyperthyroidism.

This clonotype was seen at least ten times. CDR3 residues: CASRNSYRENTGELFF. The CDR3 DNA sequence: TGTGCCAGCAGAAATAGTTACAGGGAGAACACCGGGGAGCTGTTTTTT. The chain couples TRBV28 to TRBJ2-2; weak D call: TRBD1 (6 bases). V was clipped by 6 bases and J by 1 base, with 15 bases between them. Per germline, CDR1 MDHEN and CDR2 SYDVKM. The CDR3 consists of 16 residues.

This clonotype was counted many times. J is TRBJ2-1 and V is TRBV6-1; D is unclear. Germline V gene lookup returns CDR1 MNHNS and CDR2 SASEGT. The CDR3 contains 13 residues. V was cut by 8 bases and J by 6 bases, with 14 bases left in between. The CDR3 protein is CASRRPSGNEQFF. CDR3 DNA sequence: TGTGCCAGCCGTAGACCATCCGGCAATGAGCAGTTCTTC.

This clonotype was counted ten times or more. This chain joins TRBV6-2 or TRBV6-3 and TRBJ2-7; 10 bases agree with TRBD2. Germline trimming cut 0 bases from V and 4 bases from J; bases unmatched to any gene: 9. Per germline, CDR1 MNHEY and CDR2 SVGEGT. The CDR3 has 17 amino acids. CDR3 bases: TGTGCCAGCAGTTACTCGGTTGAGCGGGAGGGCCGTTACGAGCAGTACTTC. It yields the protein CASSYSVEREGRYEQYF.

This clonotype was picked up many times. For the CDR3, the DNA is TGTGCCAGCACGACGGGGAACACCGGGGAGCTGTTTTTT. Protein product: CASTTGNTGELFF. This rearrangement joins TRBV3-1 to TRBJ2-2; D is unclear. This CDR3 is 13 amino acids long. Deletions cut 7 bases from V and 1 base from J, with 7 bases between. In germline, CDR1 is LGHDT, CDR2 YNNKEL (reference sequence).

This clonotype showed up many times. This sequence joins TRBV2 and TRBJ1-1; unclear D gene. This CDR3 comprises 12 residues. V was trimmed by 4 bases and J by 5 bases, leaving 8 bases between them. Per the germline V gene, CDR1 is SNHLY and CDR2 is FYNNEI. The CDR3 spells CASSVMTTEAFF. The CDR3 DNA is TGTGCCAGCAGTGTTATGACTACTGAAGCTTTCTTT. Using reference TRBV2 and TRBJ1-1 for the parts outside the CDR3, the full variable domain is EPEVTQTPSHQVTQMGQEVILRCVPISNHLYFYWYRQILGQKVEFLVSFYNNEISEKSEIFDDQFSVERPDGSNFTLKIRSTKLEDSAMYFCASSVMTTEAFFGQGTRLTVV.

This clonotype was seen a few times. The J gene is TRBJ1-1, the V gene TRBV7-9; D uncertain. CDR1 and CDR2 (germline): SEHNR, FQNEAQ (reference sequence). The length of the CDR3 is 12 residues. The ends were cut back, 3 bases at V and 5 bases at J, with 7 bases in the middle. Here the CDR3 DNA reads TGTGCCAGCAGCTTGGTCGTTACTGAAGCTTTCTTT. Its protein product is CASSLVVTEAFF.

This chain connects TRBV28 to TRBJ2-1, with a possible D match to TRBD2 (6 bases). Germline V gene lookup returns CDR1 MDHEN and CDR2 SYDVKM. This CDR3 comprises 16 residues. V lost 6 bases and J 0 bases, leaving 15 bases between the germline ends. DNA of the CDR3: TGTGCCAGCAGCTCATTTATCGGGAGCTCCTACAATGAGCAGTTCTTC. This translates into CASSSFIGSSYNEQFF. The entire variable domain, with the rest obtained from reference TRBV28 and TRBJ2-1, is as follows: DVKVTQSSRYLVKRTGEKVFLECVQDMDHENMFWYRQDPGLGLRLIYFSYDVKMKEKGDIPEGYSVSREKKERFSLILESASTNQTSMYLCASSSFIGSSYNEQFFGPGTRLTVL.

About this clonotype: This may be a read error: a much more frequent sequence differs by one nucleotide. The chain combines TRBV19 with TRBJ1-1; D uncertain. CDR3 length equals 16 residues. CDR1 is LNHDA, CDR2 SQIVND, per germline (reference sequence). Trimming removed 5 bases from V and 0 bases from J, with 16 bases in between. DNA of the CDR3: TGTGCCAGTAGTCCACGGGCAGGTCGAATGAACACTGAAGCTTTCTTT. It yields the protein CASSPRAGRMNTEAFF.

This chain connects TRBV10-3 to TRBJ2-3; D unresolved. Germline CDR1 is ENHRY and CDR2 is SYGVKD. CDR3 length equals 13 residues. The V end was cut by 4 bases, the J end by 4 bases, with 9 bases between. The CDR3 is CAISVSVADTQYF. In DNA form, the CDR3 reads TGTGCCATCAGTGTGTCGGTGGCAGATACGCAGTATTTT.

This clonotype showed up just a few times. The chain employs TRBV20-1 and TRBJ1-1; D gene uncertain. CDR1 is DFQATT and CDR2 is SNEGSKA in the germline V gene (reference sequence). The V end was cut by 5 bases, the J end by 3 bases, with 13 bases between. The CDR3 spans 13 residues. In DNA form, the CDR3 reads TGCAGTGCTGTGGGCAACCCGGACACTGAAGCTTTCTTT. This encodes CSAVGNPDTEAFF.

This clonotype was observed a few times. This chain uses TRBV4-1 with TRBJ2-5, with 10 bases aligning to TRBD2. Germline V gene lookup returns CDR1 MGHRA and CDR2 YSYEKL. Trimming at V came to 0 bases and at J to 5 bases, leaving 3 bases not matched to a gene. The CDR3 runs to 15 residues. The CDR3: CASSQEVSGGETQYF. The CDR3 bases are TGCGCCAGCAGCCAAGAAGTTAGCGGGGGGGAGACCCAGTACTTC.

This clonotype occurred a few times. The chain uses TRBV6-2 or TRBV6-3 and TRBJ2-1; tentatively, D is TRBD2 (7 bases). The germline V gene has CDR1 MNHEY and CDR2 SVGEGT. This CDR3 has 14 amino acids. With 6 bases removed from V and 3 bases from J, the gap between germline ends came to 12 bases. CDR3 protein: CASRGGGNYNEQFF. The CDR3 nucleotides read TGTGCCAGCAGGGGCGGGGGCAACTACAATGAGCAGTTCTTC.

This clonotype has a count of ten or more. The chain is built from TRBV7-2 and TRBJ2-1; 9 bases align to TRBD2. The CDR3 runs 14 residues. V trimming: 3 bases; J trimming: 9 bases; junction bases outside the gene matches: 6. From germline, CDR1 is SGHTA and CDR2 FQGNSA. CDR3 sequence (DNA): TGTGCCAGCAGCTTTTTGCGGGAGGGGCGTGAGCAGTTCTTC. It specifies CASSFLREGREQFF.

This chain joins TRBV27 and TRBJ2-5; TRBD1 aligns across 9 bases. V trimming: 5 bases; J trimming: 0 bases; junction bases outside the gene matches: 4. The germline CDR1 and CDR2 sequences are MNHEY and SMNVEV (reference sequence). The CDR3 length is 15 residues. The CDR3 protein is CASSMTGGYQETQYF. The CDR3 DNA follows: TGTGCCAGCAGTATGACAGGGGGGTACCAAGAGACCCAGTACTTC.

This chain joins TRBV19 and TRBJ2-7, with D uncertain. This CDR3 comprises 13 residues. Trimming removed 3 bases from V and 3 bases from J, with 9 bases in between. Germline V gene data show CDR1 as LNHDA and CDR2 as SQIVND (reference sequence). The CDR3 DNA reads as TGTGCCAGTAGTATCTCGGGTGTCTACGAGCAGTACTTC. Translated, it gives CASSISGVYEQYF.

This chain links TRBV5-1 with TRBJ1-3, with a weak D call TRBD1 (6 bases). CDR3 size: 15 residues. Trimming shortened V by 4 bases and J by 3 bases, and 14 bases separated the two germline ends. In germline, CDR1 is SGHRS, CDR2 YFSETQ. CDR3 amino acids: CASSQTGSDGNTIYF. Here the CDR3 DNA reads TGCGCCAGCAGCCAAACAGGGTCAGATGGAAACACCATATATTTT.

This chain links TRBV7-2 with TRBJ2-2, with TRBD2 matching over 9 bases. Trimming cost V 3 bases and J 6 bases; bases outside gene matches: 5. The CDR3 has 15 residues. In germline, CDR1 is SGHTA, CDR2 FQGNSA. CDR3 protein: CASSFQASGAGELFF. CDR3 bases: TGTGCCAGCAGCTTTCAGGCTAGCGGGGCCGGGGAGCTGTTTTTT.

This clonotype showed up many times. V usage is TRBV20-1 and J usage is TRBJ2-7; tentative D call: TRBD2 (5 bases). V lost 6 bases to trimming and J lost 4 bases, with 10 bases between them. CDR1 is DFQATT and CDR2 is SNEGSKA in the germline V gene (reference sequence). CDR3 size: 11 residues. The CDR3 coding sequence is TGCAGTGCGGCGGAGGCATACGAGCAGTACTTC. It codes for CSAAEAYEQYF.

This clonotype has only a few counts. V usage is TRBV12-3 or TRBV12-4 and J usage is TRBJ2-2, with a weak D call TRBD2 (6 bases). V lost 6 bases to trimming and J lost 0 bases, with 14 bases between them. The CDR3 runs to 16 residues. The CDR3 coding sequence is TGTGCCAGCAGCCCCCCCGAGCGGGCGAACACCGGGGAGCTGTTTTTT. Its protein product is CASSPPERANTGELFF.

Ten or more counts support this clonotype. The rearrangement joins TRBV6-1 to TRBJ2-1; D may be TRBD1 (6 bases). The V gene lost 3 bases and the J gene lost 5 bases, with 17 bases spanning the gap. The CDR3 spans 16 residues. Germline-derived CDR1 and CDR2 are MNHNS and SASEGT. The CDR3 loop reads CASSESSWTEDNEQFF. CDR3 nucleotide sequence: TGTGCCAGCAGTGAGTCGTCCTGGACAGAAGACAATGAGCAGTTCTTC.

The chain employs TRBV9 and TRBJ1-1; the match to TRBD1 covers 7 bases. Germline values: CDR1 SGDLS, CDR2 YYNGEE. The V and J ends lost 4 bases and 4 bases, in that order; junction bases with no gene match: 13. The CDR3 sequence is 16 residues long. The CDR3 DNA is TGTGCCAGCAGCCCGGTGGGGCAGGGGGTGCGCACTGAAGCTTTCTTT. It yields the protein CASSPVGQGVRTEAFF.

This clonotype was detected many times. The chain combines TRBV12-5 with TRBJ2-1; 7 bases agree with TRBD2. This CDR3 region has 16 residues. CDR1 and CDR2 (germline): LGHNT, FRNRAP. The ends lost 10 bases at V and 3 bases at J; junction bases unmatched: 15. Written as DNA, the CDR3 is TGTGCTACCTCGGCTCAAGGGAGGGGATTCTACAATGAGCAGTTCTTC. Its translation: CATSAQGRGFYNEQFF.

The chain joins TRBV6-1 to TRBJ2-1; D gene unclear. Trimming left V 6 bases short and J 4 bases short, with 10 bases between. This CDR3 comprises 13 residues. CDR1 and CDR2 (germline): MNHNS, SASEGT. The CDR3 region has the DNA TGTGCCAGCAGCGATACAAATTACAATGAGCAGTTCTTC. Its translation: CASSDTNYNEQFF.